This is a list of T cell receptor beta chains from one sample in a study of shared clonotypes between healthy human individuals. Sequencing used immunoSEQ multiplex PCR; TCRdb keeps in-frame clones, though not all of them. The sample lists about 2 million clones; 85% to 95% were seen once. Sequenced input: naive CD4+ T cells sorted from blood. All receptors come from a man younger than 35 in good health. CDR3s leave out the opening cysteine and the closing phenylalanine or tryptophan. Fields, in order: V gene, D gene, J gene, CDR3 protein. The D gene is left open where the match is weak.

TRBV6-5	.	TRBJ2-3	ATKNGDRLADTQY
TRBV4-3	.	TRBJ2-2	ASSLSSGGELF
TRBV9	.	TRBJ1-1	ASSADANTEAF
TRBV28	.	TRBJ1-4	AINGGLNEKLF
TRBV28	.	TRBJ2-7	ASSLYPEQY
TRBV28	.	TRBJ1-2	ASSDRNSYGYT
TRBV2	TRBD1	TRBJ1-5	ASSAGRGLGQPQH
TRBV27	.	TRBJ2-6	ASTGSGANVLT
TRBV5-4	.	TRBJ1-2	ASSPNDIYGYT
TRBV5-1	TRBD2	TRBJ2-7	ASSLLLAGEGEQY
TRBV7-9	.	TRBJ2-7	ASSFPVGNEQY
TRBV5-1	.	TRBJ1-2	ASSLEGQVYGYT
TRBV20-1	.	TRBJ2-1	SALYNEQF
TRBV5-1	TRBD1	TRBJ1-5	AKNRDRVSICSNQPQH
TRBV7-2	TRBD2	TRBJ2-5	ASSLELAGGAETQY
TRBV13	TRBD2	TRBJ2-7	ASSSGGGRPHEQY
TRBV2	TRBD1	TRBJ2-7	ASRWDRGTYEQY
TRBV30	.	TRBJ1-2	AWSATRREGYT
TRBV5-8	TRBD1	TRBJ1-1	ASSLRDRVSEAF
TRBV19	TRBD1	TRBJ2-3	ASSQIPGQGDFRVVTDTQY
TRBV6-6	TRBD2	TRBJ2-7	ASSYSGTSDEQY
TRBV9	.	TRBJ1-2	ASSVDEGFYGYT
TRBV18	.	TRBJ2-7	ASSPPWLGGGLANEQY
TRBV5-1	.	TRBJ2-7	ASSLASGLGNYEQY
TRBV6-1	.	TRBJ1-5	ASRNSNQPQH
TRBV4-1	TRBD1	TRBJ2-3	ASSQDGTVPTDTQY
TRBV4-1	TRBD1	TRBJ1-4	ASSQDHGTATTNEKLF
TRBV5-1	.	TRBJ2-2	ASSLVYQKNTGELF
TRBV28	.	TRBJ1-2	ASSVWVNYGYT
TRBV6-5	TRBD1	TRBJ1-6	ASTAGQSMSPLH
TRBV19	.	TRBJ1-5	ASSRGQGNQPQH
TRBV30	.	TRBJ2-5	AWSRQVAETQY
TRBV6-5	.	TRBJ2-7	ASSYAGNEQY
TRBV11-2	TRBD1	TRBJ2-2	ASSLRDRGLIGELF
TRBV5-6	.	TRBJ1-1	ASSLFTLQGKNTEAF
TRBV2	.	TRBJ2-1	ASSLENNEQF
TRBV6-1	.	TRBJ1-5	ASSEARRARQPQH
TRBV7-2	.	TRBJ2-1	ASSLLAGPIDNEQF
TRBV18	.	TRBJ1-5	ASSIDPNQPQH
TRBV7-8	.	TRBJ2-7	ASSPRGGLRSYEQY
TRBV5-6	.	TRBJ1-1	ASSLALGERAAF
TRBV7-6	.	TRBJ1-6	ASSQGTNSPLH
TRBV6-5	.	TRBJ1-3	ASSYNEGGNTIY
TRBV4-3	.	TRBJ2-1	ASSQEFGGNEQF
TRBV6-1	.	TRBJ1-2	ASSEGLNYGYT
TRBV29-1	.	TRBJ1-2	SVEAHTGKPNYGYT
TRBV6-1	.	TRBJ2-3	ASTERTQY
TRBV7-2	TRBD1	TRBJ1-5	ASSSDRGNQPQH
TRBV10-3	.	TRBJ2-7	AISESAGEQY
TRBV18	.	TRBJ2-7	ASSPPQASVHEQY
TRBV14	TRBD1	TRBJ2-1	ASSGQGPPAEQF
TRBV5-1	.	TRBJ1-1	ASSLEGTALMNTEAF
TRBV18	TRBD2	TRBJ2-2	ASSPTGLAGGTGELF
TRBV14	.	TRBJ2-7	ASSQVRDLWY
TRBV11-2	.	TRBJ1-2	ASSLRRTAEHGYT
TRBV11-2	.	TRBJ1-1	ASSPLAGTGSTEAF
TRBV19	.	TRBJ1-1	ASSPTVVGEAF